The 24 T cell receptor beta chains given below trace back to one sample, sequenced in a study of blood T cell repertoires in COVID-19. Sequenced by immunoSEQ multiplex PCR; TCRdb stores in-frame clones only, minus some. In the table there are about 100,000 clones, around 84% of which are singletons. The sample was peripheral blood. The receptors stem from a woman aged 55-75 years in a cohort sampled during active or convalescent COVID-19.

The chain uses TRBV18 and TRBJ1-1; D may be TRBD1 (6 bases). Germline V CDR1 and CDR2: KGHSH, LQKENI. The V and J ends lost 5 bases and 4 bases respectively, with 14 bases between them. This CDR3 region has 14 residues. CDR3: CASSGNSGVTEAFF. The CDR3 DNA reads as TGTGCCAGCTCAGGGAATTCAGGGGTCACTGAAGCTTTCTTT.

The rearrangement links TRBV3-1 (or the pseudogene TRBV3-2) to TRBJ1-5; 7 bases agree with TRBD1. The CDR3 consists of 15 residues. In germline, CDR1 is LGHDT, CDR2 YNNKEL (reference sequence). Trimming cost V 4 bases and J 4 bases; bases outside gene matches: 7. The DNA for the CDR3 is TGTGCCAGCAGCCGGGGGCAGGGGGGAAATCAGCCCCAGCATTTT. This translates into CASSRGQGGNQPQHF.

This clone has only one observation. The rearrangement uses TRBV28 and TRBJ1-2, with 11 bases aligning to TRBD1. V shed 10 bases and J 4 bases; nucleotides not matched to a gene: 11. Germline CDR1 MDHEN, CDR2 SYDVKM. CDR3 length: 15 residues. The CDR3 region is CATLGQGAPGYGYTF. Here the CDR3 DNA reads TGTGCCACCTTAGGACAGGGGGCGCCGGGCTATGGCTACACCTTC.

This clone was found once. V usage is TRBV6-6 and J usage is TRBJ2-7; 8 bases map to TRBD1. The length of the CDR3 is 13 residues. Unmatched junction bases numbered 8, after V lost 6 bases and J lost 7 bases. Germline V gene sequence: CDR1 MNHNY, CDR2 SVGAGI (reference sequence). CDR3 sequence: CASRQGATGEQYF. CDR3 sequence (DNA): TGTGCCAGCAGGCAGGGGGCGACAGGGGAGCAGTACTTC.

The rearrangement uses TRBV27 and TRBJ2-5, with a weak D call TRBD2 (6 bases). This CDR3 region has 16 residues. Trimming shortened V by 6 bases and J by 0 bases, and 17 bases separated the two germline ends. The germline V gene encodes CDR1 MNHEY and CDR2 SMNVEV (reference sequence). In DNA form, the CDR3 reads TGTGCCAGCAGGCGTTCGATGGGGGGTTACCAAGAGACCCAGTACTTC. Its translation: CASRRSMGGYQETQYF.

The V gene is TRBV27, the J gene TRBJ1-5; 7 bases fit TRBD1. J was trimmed by 2 bases and V by 4 bases; bases with no gene match: 8. This CDR3 is built from 16 residues. Germline V CDR1 and CDR2: MNHEY, SMNVEV (reference sequence). The DNA of the CDR3 is TGTGCCAGCAGTTCCCGGACAGGCTGGGGCAATCAGCCCCAGCATTTT. Amino acid sequence: CASSSRTGWGNQPQHF.

This clone was seen a few times. The chain couples TRBV19 to TRBJ1-1; TRBD1 matches at 8 bases. This CDR3 is built from 15 residues. Germline V gene sequence: CDR1 LNHDA, CDR2 SQIVND (reference sequence). The trim removed 3 bases at V and 6 bases at J, leaving 9 bases unmatched. DNA of the CDR3: TGTGCCAGTAGTATGCGAGCAGGGGGCCAAGCTGAAGCTTTCTTT. Amino acid sequence: CASSMRAGGQAEAFF. The full variable domain, with the rest looked up from reference TRBV19 and TRBJ1-1, is DGGITQSPKYLFRKEGQNVTLSCEQNLNHDAMYWYRQDPGQGLRLIYYSQIVNDFQKGDIAEGYSVSREKKESFPLTVTSAQKNPTAFYLCASSMRAGGQAEAFFGQGTRLTVV.

J is TRBJ2-7 and V is TRBV18; possible D gene TRBD2, 6 bases. CDR3 length: 15 amino acids. Germline CDR1 KGHSH, CDR2 LQKENI. Between the trimmed V and J ends, which lost 0 bases and 2 bases, there was a span of 11 bases. CDR3 sequence reads: CASSPPGGRAYEQYF. CDR3 DNA: TGTGCCAGCTCACCACCCGGGGGTAGAGCCTACGAGCAGTACTTC. Variable domain in full (rest from reference TRBV18 and TRBJ2-7): NAGVMQNPRHLVRRRGQEARLRCSPMKGHSHVYWYRQLPEEGLKFMVYLQKENIIDESGMPKERFSAEFPKEGPSILRIQQVVRGDSAAYFCASSPPGGRAYEQYFGPGTRLTVT.

The genes are TRBV2 and TRBJ2-5; tentative D call: TRBD2 (6 bases). Trimming stripped 4 bases from V and 7 bases from J, with 22 bases between. Germline V lookup: CDR1 SNHLY, CDR2 FYNNEI. The CDR3 has 16 residues. CDR3 sequence: CASSGSAGYASGTQYF. CDR3 sequence (DNA): TGTGCCAGCAGTGGCAGTGCGGGGTATGCCAGTGGGACCCAGTACTTC. The variable domain in full, completed from reference TRBV2 and TRBJ2-5, reads EPEVTQTPSHQVTQMGQEVILRCVPISNHLYFYWYRQILGQKVEFLVSFYNNEISEKSEIFDDQFSVERPDGSNFTLKIRSTKLEDSAMYFCASSGSAGYASGTQYFGPGTRLLVL.

This clone has only one observation. The J gene is TRBJ1-1, the V gene TRBV2; 10 bases are shared with TRBD1. Germline V gene data show CDR1 as SNHLY and CDR2 as FYNNEI. The CDR3 totals 13 residues. Losses at the gene ends were 5 bases for V and 8 bases for J; bases not matched to a gene: 5. The CDR3 bases are TGTGCCAGCAGTTCGACAGGGGGCTTCGAAGCTTTCTTT. Amino acids: CASSSTGGFEAFF. Based on the CDR3 plus reference TRBV2 and TRBJ1-1, the full variable domain is EPEVTQTPSHQVTQMGQEVILRCVPISNHLYFYWYRQILGQKVEFLVSFYNNEISEKSEIFDDQFSVERPDGSNFTLKIRSTKLEDSAMYFCASSSTGGFEAFFGQGTRLTVV.

V is TRBV24-1 and J is TRBJ2-1; TRBD2 matches 14 bases. Germline V gene sequence: CDR1 KGHDR, CDR2 SFDVKD. J was trimmed by 10 bases and V by 7 bases; bases with no gene match: 8. The CDR3 extends over 15 amino acids. The CDR3 spells CATRPSGLAGEEQFF. The CDR3 DNA sequence: TGTGCCACCAGACCTTCGGGACTAGCGGGAGAGGAGCAGTTCTTC.

The chain carries TRBV27 and TRBJ2-7, with D unresolved. The CDR3 length is 16 residues. Deletions cut 0 bases from V and 2 bases from J, with 14 bases between. Per the germline V gene, CDR1 is MNHEY and CDR2 is SMNVEV (reference sequence). CDR3 residues: CASSLSPTIKTYEQYF. DNA of the CDR3: TGTGCCAGCAGTTTATCCCCCACTATCAAAACCTACGAGCAGTACTTC.

V usage is TRBV11-3 and J usage is TRBJ2-3, with 9 nucleotides matching TRBD1. Germline CDR1 and CDR2: SGHNT and YENEEA. The CDR3 totals 15 residues. Trimming at V came to 5 bases and at J to 4 bases, leaving 7 bases not matched to a gene. This CDR3 reads CASSAGQGDSDTQYF. Written as DNA, the CDR3 is TGTGCCAGCAGCGCGGGACAGGGAGACTCAGATACGCAGTATTTT.

The rearrangement joins TRBV6-5 to TRBJ1-1; 7 nucleotides match TRBD1. V shed 6 bases, J shed 0 bases, and the junction held 7 bases outside the gene matches. Looked up from germline, CDR1 is MNHEY and CDR2 is SVGAGI. CDR3 length equals 15 residues. As DNA, the CDR3 is TGTGCCAGCAGCACCAACAGGGGTCTGAACACTGAAGCTTTCTTT. Translation: CASSTNRGLNTEAFF.

The chain has TRBV30 and TRBJ2-5; a weak D match, TRBD1 (5 bases). Germline values: CDR1 GTSNPN, CDR2 SVGIG (reference sequence). The CDR3 totals 14 residues. V was shortened by 5 bases and J by 1 base, with 14 bases between the two germline ends. CDR3 in amino acids: CAWGLRQTQETQYF. The CDR3 DNA is TGTGCCTGGGGCCTGCGACAGACCCAAGAGACCCAGTACTTC.

This clone was recorded only once. The chain employs TRBV18 and TRBJ2-2, with 8 bases that match TRBD1. CDR1 is KGHSH, CDR2 LQKENI, per germline. The length of the CDR3 is 16 residues. V was pared by 4 bases and J by 3 bases, with 7 bases of the junction left unmatched. The CDR3 is CASSRRQGSDTGELFF. The CDR3 DNA reads as TGTGCCAGCTCACGCAGACAGGGGTCCGACACCGGGGAGCTGTTTTTT.

This clone was counted a single time. This chain joins TRBV9 and TRBJ1-3, with D unresolved. There are 16 residues in the CDR3. The V end lost 4 bases, the J end lost 0 bases, and 14 bases lay between the germline ends. CDR1 is SGDLS and CDR2 is YYNGEE in the germline V gene. The CDR3 is CASSSSPRDSGNTIYF. The DNA of the CDR3 is TGTGCCAGCAGCTCGAGCCCCCGGGACTCTGGAAACACCATATATTTT.

The genes are TRBV6-5 and TRBJ1-1; no definite D call. Germline loops: CDR1 MNHEY, CDR2 SVGAGI. With 0 bases removed from V and 4 bases from J, the gap between germline ends came to 12 bases. The CDR3 covers 15 residues. The CDR3 nucleotides are TGTGCCAGCAGTTACTCTAGGTGGCGGGGCACTGAAGCTTTCTTT. Encoded protein: CASSYSRWRGTEAFF.

The chain recombines TRBV4-1 with TRBJ1-3; 7 bases agree with TRBD1. The CDR3 extends over 15 amino acids. The ends lost 4 bases at V and 0 bases at J; junction bases unmatched: 3. Per the germline V gene, CDR1 is MGHRA and CDR2 is YSYEKL. This chain's CDR3 is CASSLGQISGNTIYF. The CDR3 DNA is TGCGCCAGCAGCCTGGGACAGATCTCTGGAAACACCATATATTTT.

The CDR3 bases are TGTGCCAGCAGTGAAGCCCCTGGCTGGGATACGCAGTATTTT. Translation gives CASSEAPGWDTQYF. The chain uses TRBV6-1 and TRBJ2-3; no reliable D call. The CDR3 is 14 residues long. Germline lookup yields CDR1 MNHNS and CDR2 SASEGT. V lost 0 bases and J 6 bases, leaving 10 bases between the germline ends.

The table lists this clone with a few counts. V is TRBV28 and J is TRBJ1-1; no definite D call. Trimming took 3 bases from V and 4 from J, leaving 12 bases between them. CDR1 and CDR2 from the germline V gene are MDHEN and SYDVKM. The CDR3 totals 14 residues. CDR3: CASSLGGLGTEAFF. CDR3 DNA sequence: TGTGCCAGCAGTTTGGGAGGGCTGGGCACTGAAGCTTTCTTT.

This clone has a single count. Additional DNA sequences in this sample encode the identical CDR3. The rearrangement joins TRBV6-1 to TRBJ1-2, with no clear D. The CDR3 spans 14 residues. Trimming left V 3 bases short and J 3 bases short, with 11 bases between. The germline CDR1 and CDR2 sequences are MNHNS and SASEGT. CDR3 nucleotide sequence: TGTGCCAGCAGTGAGGGAGGGCTCGACTATGGCTACACCTTC. This sequence encodes CASSEGGLDYGYTF.

The CDR3 region has the DNA TGCAGTGCTAGTACTAGGGCCTATGGCTACACCTTC. This translates into CSASTRAYGYTF. The chain recombines TRBV20-1 with TRBJ1-2; D is ambiguous. Trimming took 3 bases from V and 4 from J, leaving 9 bases between them. Germline CDR1 and CDR2: DFQATT and SNEGSKA (reference sequence). CDR3 length equals 12 residues.

This clone was recorded a few times. The chain links TRBV6-5 to TRBJ2-7; 11 bases map to TRBD1. CDR3 length: 14 amino acids. Germline V gene sequence: CDR1 MNHEY, CDR2 SVGAGI. V lost 6 bases to trimming and J lost 3 bases; unmatched junction nucleotides: 4. This CDR3 reads CASRAGQGGYEQYF. The CDR3, as DNA: TGTGCCAGCAGAGCGGGACAGGGGGGCTACGAGCAGTACTTC.